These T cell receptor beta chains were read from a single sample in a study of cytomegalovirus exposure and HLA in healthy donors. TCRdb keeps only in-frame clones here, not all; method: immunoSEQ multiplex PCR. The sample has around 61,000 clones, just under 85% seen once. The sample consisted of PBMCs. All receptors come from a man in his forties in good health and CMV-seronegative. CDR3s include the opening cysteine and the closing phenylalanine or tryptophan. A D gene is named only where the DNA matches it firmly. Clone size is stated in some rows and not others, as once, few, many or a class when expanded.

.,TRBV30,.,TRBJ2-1,CAWRSQGSNNEQFF,TGTGCCTGGAGGAGTCAGGGGTCTAACAATGAGCAGTTCTTC
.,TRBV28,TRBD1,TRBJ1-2,CASSPSGQGQNYGYTF,TGTGCCAGCAGTCCATCCGGACAGGGACAAAACTATGGCTACACCTTC
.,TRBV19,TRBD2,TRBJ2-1,CASSIDPGTSGGLSYNEQFF,TGTGCCAGTAGTATAGATCCCGGGACTAGCGGGGGACTCTCCTACAATGAGCAGTTCTTC
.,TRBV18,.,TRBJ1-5,CASSPSLDQPQHF,TGTGCCAGCTCACCCTCATTAGATCAGCCCCAGCATTTT
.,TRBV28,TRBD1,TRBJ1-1,CASTTGGTEAFF,TGTGCCAGTACGACAGGGGGAACTGAAGCTTTCTTT
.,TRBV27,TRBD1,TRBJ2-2,CASSLSTSQGAGELFF,TGTGCCAGCAGTTTATCCACATCGCAGGGGGCCGGGGAGCTGTTTTTT
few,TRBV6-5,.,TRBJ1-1,CASSYRRTVNTEAFF,TGTGCCAGCAGTTATCGACGGACAGTAAACACTGAAGCTTTCTTT
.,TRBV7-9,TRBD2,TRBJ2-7,CASSFSGTLSEQYF,TGTGCCAGCAGCTTTAGCGGGACCCTCTCCGAGCAGTACTTC
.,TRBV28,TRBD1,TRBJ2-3,CASSRTRDRGSDTQYF,TGTGCCAGCAGTAGAACCCGGGACAGGGGGTCAGATACGCAGTATTTT
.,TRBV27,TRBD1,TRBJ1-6,CASSFHRQGGSPLHF,TGTGCCAGCAGTTTCCATAGACAGGGAGGATCACCCCTCCACTTT
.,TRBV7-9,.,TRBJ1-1,CASSLDMSEAFF,TGTGCCAGCAGCTTAGACATGTCCGAAGCTTTCTTT
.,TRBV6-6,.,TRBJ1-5,CASSPPDSRNQPQHF,TGTGCCAGCAGTCCCCCCGACAGTCGCAATCAGCCCCAGCATTTT
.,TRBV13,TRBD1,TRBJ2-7,CASSLRQGGDEQYF,TGTGCCAGCAGCTTAAGACAGGGGGGGGACGAGCAGTACTTC